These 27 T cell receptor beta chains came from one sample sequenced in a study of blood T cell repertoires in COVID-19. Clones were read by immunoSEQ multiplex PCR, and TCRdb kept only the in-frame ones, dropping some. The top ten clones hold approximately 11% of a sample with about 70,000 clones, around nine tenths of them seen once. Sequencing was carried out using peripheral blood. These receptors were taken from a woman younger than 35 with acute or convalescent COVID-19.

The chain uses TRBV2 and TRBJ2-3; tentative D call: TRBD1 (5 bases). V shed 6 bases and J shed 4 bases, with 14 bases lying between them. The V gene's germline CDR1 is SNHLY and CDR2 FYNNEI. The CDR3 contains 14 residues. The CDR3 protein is CASRAIDRADTQYF. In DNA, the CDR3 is TGTGCCAGCAGGGCCATAGACAGAGCAGATACGCAGTATTTT.

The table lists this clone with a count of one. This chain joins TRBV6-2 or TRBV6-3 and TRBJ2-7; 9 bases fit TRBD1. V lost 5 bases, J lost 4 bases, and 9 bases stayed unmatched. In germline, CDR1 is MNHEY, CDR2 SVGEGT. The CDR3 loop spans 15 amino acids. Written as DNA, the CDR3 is TGTGCCAGCAGTCGACAGGGGGGCCTCTCTTACGAGCAGTACTTC. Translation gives CASSRQGGLSYEQYF.

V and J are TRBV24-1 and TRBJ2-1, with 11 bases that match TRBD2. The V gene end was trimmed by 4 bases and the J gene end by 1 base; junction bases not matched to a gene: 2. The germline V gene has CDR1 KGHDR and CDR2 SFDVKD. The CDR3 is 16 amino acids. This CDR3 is CATSDPSGRSYNEQFF. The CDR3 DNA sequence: TGTGCCACCAGTGACCCTAGCGGGAGGTCCTACAATGAGCAGTTCTTC.

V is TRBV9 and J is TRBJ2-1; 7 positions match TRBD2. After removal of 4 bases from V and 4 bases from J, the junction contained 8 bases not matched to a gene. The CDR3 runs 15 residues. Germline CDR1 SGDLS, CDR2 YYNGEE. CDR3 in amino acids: CASSPGRELYNEQFF. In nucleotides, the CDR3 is TGTGCCAGCAGCCCAGGGAGGGAGCTATACAATGAGCAGTTCTTC.

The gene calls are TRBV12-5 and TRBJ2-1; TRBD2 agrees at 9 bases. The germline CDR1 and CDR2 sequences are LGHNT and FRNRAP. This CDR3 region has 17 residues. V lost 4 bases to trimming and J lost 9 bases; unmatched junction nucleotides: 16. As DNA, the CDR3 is TGTGCTAGTGGTTATTTTGCGGGGGGGCCAGATAGAATTGAGCAGTTCTTC. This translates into CASGYFAGGPDRIEQFF.

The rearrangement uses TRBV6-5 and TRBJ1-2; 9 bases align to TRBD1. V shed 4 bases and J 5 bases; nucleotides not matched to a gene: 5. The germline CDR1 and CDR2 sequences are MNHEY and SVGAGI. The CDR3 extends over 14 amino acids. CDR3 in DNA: TGTGCCAGCAGTTCTGGGACAGGGACTTATGGCTACACCTTC. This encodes CASSSGTGTYGYTF.

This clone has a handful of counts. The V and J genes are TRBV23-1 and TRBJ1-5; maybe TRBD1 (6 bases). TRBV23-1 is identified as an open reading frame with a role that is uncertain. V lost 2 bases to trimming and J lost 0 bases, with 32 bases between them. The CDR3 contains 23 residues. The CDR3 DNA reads TGCGCCAGCAGTCAAACCAATGGACAGCAGTCAACGTTTGCCAACGATAGCAATCAGCCCCAGCATTTT. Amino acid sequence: CASSQTNGQQSTFANDSNQPQHF.

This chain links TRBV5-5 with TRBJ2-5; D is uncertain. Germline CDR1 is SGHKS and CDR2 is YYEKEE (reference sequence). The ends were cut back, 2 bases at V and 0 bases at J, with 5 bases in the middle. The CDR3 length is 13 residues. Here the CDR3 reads CASSFGHQETQYF. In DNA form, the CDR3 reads TGTGCCAGCAGCTTTGGCCACCAAGAGACCCAGTACTTC.

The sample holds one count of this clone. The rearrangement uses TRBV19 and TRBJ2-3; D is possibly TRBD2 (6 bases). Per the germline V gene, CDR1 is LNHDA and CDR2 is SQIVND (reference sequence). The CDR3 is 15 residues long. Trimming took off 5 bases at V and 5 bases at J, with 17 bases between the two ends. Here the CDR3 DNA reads TGTGCCAGTAGTCCAGGCGGGGTAGCAGGAGATACGCAGTATTTT. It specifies CASSPGGVAGDTQYF.

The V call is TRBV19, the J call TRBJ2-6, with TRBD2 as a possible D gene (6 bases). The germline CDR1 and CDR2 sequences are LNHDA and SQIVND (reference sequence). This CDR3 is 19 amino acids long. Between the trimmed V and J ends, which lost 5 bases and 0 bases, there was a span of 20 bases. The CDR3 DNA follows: TGTGCCAGTAGTTCCAAGGTGCAGGGACTCTACTCTGGGGCCAACGTCCTGACTTTC. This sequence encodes CASSSKVQGLYSGANVLTF.

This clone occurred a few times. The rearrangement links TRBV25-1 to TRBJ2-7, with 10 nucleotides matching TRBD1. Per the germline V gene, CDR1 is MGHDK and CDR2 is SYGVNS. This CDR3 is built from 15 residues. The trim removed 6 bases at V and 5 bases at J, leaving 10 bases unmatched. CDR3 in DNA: TGTGCCAGCAGCGTCGGGACAGGGGAAGTACACGAGCAGTACTTC. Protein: CASSVGTGEVHEQYF.

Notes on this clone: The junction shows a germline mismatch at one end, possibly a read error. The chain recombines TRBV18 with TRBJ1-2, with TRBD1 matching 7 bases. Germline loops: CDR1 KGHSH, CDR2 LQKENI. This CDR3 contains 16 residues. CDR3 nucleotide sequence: TGTGCCAGCTCCCCACCCGGGACAGCCTTAGACTATGGCTACACCTTC. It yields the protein CASSPPGTALDYGYTF. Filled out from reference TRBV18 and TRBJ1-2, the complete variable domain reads NAGVMQNPRHLVRRRGQEARLRCSPMKGHSHVYWYRQLPEEGLKFMVYLQKENIIDESGMPKERFSAEFPKEGPSILRIQQVVRGDSAAYFCASSPPGTALDYGYTFGSGTRLTVV.

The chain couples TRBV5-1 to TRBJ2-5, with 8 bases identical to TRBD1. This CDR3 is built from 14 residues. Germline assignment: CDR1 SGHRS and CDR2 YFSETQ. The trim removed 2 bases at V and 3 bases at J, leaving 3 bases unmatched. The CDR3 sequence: CASSFGTGKETQYF. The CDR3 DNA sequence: TGCGCCAGCAGCTTCGGGACAGGAAAAGAGACCCAGTACTTC.

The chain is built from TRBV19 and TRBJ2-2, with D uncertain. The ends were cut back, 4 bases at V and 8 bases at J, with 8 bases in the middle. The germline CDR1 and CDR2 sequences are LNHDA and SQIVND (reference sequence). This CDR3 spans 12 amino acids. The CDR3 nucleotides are TGTGCCAGTAGTACTTTCAGTGGGGAGCTGTTTTTT. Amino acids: CASSTFSGELFF.

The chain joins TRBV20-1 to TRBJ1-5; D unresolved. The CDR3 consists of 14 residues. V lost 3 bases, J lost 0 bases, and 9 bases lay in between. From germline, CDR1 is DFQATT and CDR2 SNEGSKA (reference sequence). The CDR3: CSASGQYSNQPQHF. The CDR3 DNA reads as TGCAGTGCTAGTGGTCAGTATAGCAATCAGCCCCAGCATTTT.

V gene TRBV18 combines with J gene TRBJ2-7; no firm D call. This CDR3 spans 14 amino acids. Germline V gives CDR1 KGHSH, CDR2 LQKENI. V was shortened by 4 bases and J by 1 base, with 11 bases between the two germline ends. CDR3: CASSLVQNSYEQYF. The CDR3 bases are TGTGCCAGCTCACTAGTACAGAATTCCTACGAGCAGTACTTC. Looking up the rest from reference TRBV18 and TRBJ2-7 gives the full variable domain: NAGVMQNPRHLVRRRGQEARLRCSPMKGHSHVYWYRQLPEEGLKFMVYLQKENIIDESGMPKERFSAEFPKEGPSILRIQQVVRGDSAAYFCASSLVQNSYEQYFGPGTRLTVT.

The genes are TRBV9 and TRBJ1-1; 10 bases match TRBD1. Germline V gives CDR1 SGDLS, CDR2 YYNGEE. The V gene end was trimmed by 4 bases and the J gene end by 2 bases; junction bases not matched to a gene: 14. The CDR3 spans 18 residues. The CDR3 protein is CASSPGQGGLVGNTEAFF. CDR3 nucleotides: TGTGCCAGCAGCCCCGGACAGGGGGGCCTGGTAGGAAACACTGAAGCTTTCTTT.

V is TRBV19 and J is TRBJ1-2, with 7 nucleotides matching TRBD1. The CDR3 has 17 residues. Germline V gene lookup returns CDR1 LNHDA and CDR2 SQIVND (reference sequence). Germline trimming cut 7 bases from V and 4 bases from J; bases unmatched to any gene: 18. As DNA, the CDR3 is TGTGCCAGTAAAATACGGGACAGCGAAACTTATGGCTATGGCTACACCTTC. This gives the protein CASKIRDSETYGYGYTF.

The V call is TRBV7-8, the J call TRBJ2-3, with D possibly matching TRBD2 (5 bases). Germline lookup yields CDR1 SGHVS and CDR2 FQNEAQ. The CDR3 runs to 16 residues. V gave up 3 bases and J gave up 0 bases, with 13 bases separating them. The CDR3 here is CASSFSPTTSTDTQYF. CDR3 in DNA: TGTGCCAGCAGCTTTTCCCCGACTACTAGCACAGATACGCAGTATTTT. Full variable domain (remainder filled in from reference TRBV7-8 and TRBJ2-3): GAGVSQSPRYKVAKRGQDVALRCDPISGHVSLFWYQQALGQGPEFLTYFQNEAQLDKSGLPSDRFFAERPEGSVSTLKIQRTQQEDSAVYLCASSFSPTTSTDTQYFGPGTRLTVL.

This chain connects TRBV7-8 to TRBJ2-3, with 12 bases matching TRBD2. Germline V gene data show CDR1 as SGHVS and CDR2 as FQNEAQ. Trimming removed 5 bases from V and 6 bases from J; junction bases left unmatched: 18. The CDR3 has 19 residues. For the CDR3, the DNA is TGTGCCAGCAGCCCACTCCGCCTCGGCCTAGCGGGGGGGCCGGATACGCAGTATTTT. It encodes CASSPLRLGLAGGPDTQYF.

Here the CDR3 DNA reads TGTGCCAGCAGTTATAGGGGCTACGACACTGAAGCTTTCTTT. Encoded protein: CASSYRGYDTEAFF. The rearrangement links TRBV6-5 to TRBJ1-1; TRBD1 is a possible D gene (5 bases). V gave up 3 bases and J gave up 3 bases, with 11 bases separating them. Germline values: CDR1 MNHEY, CDR2 SVGAGI. The CDR3 sequence is 14 residues long.

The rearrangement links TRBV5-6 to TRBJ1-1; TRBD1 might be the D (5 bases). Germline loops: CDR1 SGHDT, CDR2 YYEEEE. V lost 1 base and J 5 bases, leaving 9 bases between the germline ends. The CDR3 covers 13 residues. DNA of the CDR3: TGTGCCAGCAGCTTGAATGGGGGGACTGAAGCTTTCTTT. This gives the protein CASSLNGGTEAFF.

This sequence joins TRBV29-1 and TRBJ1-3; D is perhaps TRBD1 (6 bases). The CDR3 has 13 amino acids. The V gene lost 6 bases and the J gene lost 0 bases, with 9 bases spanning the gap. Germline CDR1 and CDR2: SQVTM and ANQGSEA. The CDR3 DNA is TGCAGCGTAAGGACAGACTCTGGAAACACCATATATTTT. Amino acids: CSVRTDSGNTIYF.

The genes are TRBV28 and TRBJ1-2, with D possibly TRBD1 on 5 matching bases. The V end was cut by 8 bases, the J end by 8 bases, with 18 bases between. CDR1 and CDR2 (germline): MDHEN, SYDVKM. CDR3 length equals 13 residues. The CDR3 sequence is CASGSGPRGGYTF. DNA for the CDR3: TGTGCCAGCGGATCAGGGCCTAGGGGAGGCTACACCTTC.

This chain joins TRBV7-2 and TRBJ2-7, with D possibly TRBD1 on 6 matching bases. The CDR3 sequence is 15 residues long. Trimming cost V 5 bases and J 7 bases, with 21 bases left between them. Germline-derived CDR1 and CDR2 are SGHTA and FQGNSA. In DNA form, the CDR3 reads TGTGCCAGCAGCGATTACGGGCCCAGGGGTTGGGAGCAGTACTTC. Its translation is CASSDYGPRGWEQYF.

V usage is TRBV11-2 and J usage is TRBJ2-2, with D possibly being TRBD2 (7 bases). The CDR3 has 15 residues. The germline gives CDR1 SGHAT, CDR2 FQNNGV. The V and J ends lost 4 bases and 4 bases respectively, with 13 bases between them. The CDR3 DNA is TGTGCCAGCAGCTCTCGGGGGGCGGGCACCGGGGAGCTGTTTTTT. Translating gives CASSSRGAGTGELFF.

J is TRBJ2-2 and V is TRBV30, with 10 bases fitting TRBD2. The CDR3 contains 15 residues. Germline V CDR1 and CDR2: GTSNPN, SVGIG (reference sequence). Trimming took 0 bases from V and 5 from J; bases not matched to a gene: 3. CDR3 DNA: TGTGCCTGGAGTGTACCGGGACTAGCGACCGGGGAGCTGTTTTTT. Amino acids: CAWSVPGLATGELFF.